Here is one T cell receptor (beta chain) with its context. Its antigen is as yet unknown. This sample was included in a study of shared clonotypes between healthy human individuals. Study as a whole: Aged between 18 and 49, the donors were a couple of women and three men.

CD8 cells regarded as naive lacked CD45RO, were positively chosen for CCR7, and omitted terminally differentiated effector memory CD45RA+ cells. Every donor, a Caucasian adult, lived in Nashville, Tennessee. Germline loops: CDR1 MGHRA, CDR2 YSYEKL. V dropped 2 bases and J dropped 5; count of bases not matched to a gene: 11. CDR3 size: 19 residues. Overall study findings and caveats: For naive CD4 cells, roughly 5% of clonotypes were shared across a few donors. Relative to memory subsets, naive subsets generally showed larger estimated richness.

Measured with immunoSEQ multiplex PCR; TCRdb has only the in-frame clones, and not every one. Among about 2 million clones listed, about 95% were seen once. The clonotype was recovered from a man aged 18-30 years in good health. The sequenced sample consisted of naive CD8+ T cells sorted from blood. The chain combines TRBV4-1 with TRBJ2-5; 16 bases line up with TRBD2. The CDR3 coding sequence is TGCGCCAGCAGCCAACGTGAGGGACTAGCGGGAGGGCCGGGTGAGACCCAGTACTTC. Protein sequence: CASSQREGLAGGPGETQYF.